These 6 T cell receptor beta chains originate from one sample sequenced in a study of T cells in Graves' hyperthyroidism and ophthalmopathy (dated by TCRdb to about 2019). Library generation was performed with multiplex PCR. Instrument on record: Illumina HiSeq 2000. Amplification of TCR beta CDR3 regions was carried out from RNA transcripts. The TCR CDR3 was subjected to a first round of RT-PCR using the HTBI primer set and the Qiagen OneStep RT-PCR kit. The public reads were reanalyzed by TCRdb: fastp trimming at Q25, MiXCR alignment, in-frame beta chains only. Records with the same CDR3 protein are collapsed into one entry carrying the most frequent genes and DNA. A total of more than 75,000 distinct CDR3 sequences appear in this sample, just over 50% of them only once. The ten largest clonotypes hold less than 30% of the sample. The specimen was blood. All receptors derive from a woman in her thirties or forties with Graves' hyperthyroidism.

This clonotype was counted at least ten times. The chain recombines TRBV7-2 with TRBJ1-4; D may be TRBD1 (6 bases). V shed 5 bases and J shed 11 bases, with 24 bases lying between them. The CDR3 spans 16 residues. CDR1 is SGHTA and CDR2 is FQGNSA in the germline V gene. The CDR3 DNA reads TGTGCCAGCAGCCAAGAAGAGGGGGGGGTGTCAAAGAAACTGTTTTTT. Its protein is CASSQEEGGVSKKLFF.

This clonotype has a count of ten or more. This chain links TRBV5-1 with TRBJ1-2; 10 bases align to TRBD1. The length of the CDR3 is 13 residues. Trimming cost V 2 bases and J 8 bases; bases outside gene matches: 3. The germline CDR1 and CDR2 sequences are SGHRS and YFSETQ. The CDR3 is CASSFGQGEGYTF. The CDR3 nucleotides are TGCGCCAGCAGCTTCGGACAGGGGGAAGGCTACACCTTC.

The J gene is TRBJ2-5, the V gene TRBV2, with a weak D call TRBD2 (5 bases). Trimming took off 6 bases at V and 7 bases at J, with 24 bases between the two ends. The V gene's germline CDR1 is SNHLY and CDR2 FYNNEI. The CDR3 extends over 16 amino acids. DNA for the CDR3: TGTGCCAGCAGCGGTACATCCGGGATCAGAGTGGGGACCCAGTACTTC. It yields the protein CASSGTSGIRVGTQYF.

This chain's CDR3 is CATSRDRSQETQYF. CDR3 nucleotides: TGTGCCACCAGCAGAGATCGCAGTCAAGAGACCCAGTACTTC. This chain links TRBV15 with TRBJ2-5; the D is unclear. This CDR3 is built from 14 residues. Per the germline V gene, CDR1 is LNHNV and CDR2 is YYDKDF (reference sequence). V was trimmed by 0 bases and J by 2 bases, leaving 7 bases between them.

This clonotype was seen many times. The chain uses TRBV2 and TRBJ1-1; D unclear. V gave up 3 bases and J gave up 3 bases, with 2 bases separating them. This CDR3 has 11 residues. Looked up from germline, CDR1 is SNHLY and CDR2 is FYNNEI. The CDR3 DNA reads TGTGCCAGCAGTGAGGACACTGAAGCTTTCTTT. Protein: CASSEDTEAFF.

The chain carries TRBV7-8 and TRBJ2-7, with D possibly TRBD1 on 6 matching bases. The CDR3 is made up of 13 amino acids. The germline gives CDR1 SGHVS, CDR2 FQNEAQ. Trimming removed 5 bases at V and 6 bases at J, with 14 bases between. The CDR3 reads CASSQVPDSEQYF. The CDR3 DNA reads TGTGCCAGCAGCCAAGTGCCGGACAGCGAGCAGTACTTC.